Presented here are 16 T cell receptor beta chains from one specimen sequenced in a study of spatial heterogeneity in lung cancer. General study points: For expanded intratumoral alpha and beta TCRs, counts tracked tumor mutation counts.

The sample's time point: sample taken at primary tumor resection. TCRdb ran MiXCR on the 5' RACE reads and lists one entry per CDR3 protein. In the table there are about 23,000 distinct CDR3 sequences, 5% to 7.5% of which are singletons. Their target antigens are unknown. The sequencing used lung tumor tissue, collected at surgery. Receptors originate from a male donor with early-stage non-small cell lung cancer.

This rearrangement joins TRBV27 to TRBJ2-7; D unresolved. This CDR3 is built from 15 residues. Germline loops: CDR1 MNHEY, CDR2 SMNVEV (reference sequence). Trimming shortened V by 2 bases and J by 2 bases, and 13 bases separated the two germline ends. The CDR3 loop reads CASSLTLPTPYEQYF. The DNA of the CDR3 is TGTGCCAGCAGTTTAACCCTTCCAACGCCCTACGAGCAGTACTTC.

The CDR3 coding sequence is TGCGCCAGCAGCCAAGTGGCTTCAGATACGCAGTATTTT. It yields the protein CASSQVASDTQYF. The chain links TRBV4-3 to TRBJ2-3; D not resolved. The CDR3 totals 13 residues. The germline V gene has CDR1 LGHNA and CDR2 YSLEER. V gave up 1 base and J gave up 4 bases, with 6 bases separating them.

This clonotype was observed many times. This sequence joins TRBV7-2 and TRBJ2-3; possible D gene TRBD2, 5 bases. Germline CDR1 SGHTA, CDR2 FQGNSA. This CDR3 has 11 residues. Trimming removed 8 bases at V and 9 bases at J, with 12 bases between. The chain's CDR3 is CASGTGGTQYF. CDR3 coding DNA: TGTGCCAGCGGCACCGGAGGCACGCAGTATTTT.

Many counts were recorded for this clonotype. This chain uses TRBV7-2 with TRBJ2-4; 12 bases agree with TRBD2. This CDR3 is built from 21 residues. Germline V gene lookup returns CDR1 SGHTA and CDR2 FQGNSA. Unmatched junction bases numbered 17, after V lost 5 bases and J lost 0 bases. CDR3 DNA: TGTGCCAGCAGCCCCGGTAGGCTAGCGGGGGGGCTTCCCATAGCCAAAAACATTCAGTACTTC. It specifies CASSPGRLAGGLPIAKNIQYF.

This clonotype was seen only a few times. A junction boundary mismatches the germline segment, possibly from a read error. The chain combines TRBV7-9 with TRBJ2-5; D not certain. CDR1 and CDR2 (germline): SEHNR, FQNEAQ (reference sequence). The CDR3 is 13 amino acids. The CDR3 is CAGSPPARETQYF. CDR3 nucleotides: TGTGCCGGCAGTCCACCCGCCCGGGAGACCCAGTACTTC.

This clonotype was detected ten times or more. CDR3 sequence (DNA): TGCGCCAGCAGCTTGGGACAGAATGAGCAGTTCTTC. It codes for CASSLGQNEQFF. The chain combines TRBV5-1 with TRBJ2-1; weak D call: TRBD1 (5 bases). The germline V gene has CDR1 SGHRS and CDR2 YFSETQ. With 0 bases removed from V and 7 bases from J, the gap between germline ends came to 5 bases. The length of the CDR3 is 12 residues. Supplemented by reference TRBV5-1 and TRBJ2-1, the full variable domain reads KAGVTQTPRYLIKTRGQQVTLSCSPISGHRSVSWYQQTPGQGLQFLFEYFSETQRNKGNFPGRFSGRQFSNSRSEMNVSTLELGDSALYLCASSLGQNEQFFGPGTRLTVL.

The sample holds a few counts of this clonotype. CDR3 sequence (DNA): TGTGCCAGCAGCTTGATAGCGGACAGGGGAGGCACTGAAGCTTTCTTT. It encodes CASSLIADRGGTEAFF. The V and J genes are TRBV7-6 and TRBJ1-1, with 9 bases lining up with TRBD1. Germline V gene data show CDR1 as SGHVS and CDR2 as FNYEAQ. The CDR3 length is 16 residues. The ends lost 3 bases at V and 4 bases at J; junction bases unmatched: 9.

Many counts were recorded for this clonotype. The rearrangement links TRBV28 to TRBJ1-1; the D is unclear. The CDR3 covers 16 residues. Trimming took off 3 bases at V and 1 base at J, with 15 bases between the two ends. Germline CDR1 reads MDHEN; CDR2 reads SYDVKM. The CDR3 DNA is TGTGCCAGCAGTTTGTACGGCAGTTCTCGGAACACTGAAGCTTTCTTT. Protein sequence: CASSLYGSSRNTEAFF.

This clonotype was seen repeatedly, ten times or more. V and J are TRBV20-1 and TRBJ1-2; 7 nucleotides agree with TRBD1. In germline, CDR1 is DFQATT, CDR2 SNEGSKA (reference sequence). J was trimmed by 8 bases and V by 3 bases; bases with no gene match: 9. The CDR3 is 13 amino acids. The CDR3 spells CSASKGTEVGYTF. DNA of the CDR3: TGCAGTGCTAGTAAAGGGACAGAGGTCGGCTACACCTTC.

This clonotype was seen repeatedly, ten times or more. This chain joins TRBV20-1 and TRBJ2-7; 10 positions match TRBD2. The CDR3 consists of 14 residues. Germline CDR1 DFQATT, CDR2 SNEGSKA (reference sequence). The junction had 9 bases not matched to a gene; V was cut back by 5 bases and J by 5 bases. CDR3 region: CSAPSGRFLHEQYF. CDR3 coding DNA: TGCAGTGCTCCTAGCGGGAGATTTCTCCACGAGCAGTACTTC.

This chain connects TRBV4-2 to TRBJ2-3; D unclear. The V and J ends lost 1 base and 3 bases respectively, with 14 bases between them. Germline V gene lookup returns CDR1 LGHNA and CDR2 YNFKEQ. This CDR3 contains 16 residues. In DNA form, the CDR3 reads TGTGCCAGCAGCCAAGCTCTCGGCGGAAAAACAGATACGCAGTATTTT. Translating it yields CASSQALGGKTDTQYF.

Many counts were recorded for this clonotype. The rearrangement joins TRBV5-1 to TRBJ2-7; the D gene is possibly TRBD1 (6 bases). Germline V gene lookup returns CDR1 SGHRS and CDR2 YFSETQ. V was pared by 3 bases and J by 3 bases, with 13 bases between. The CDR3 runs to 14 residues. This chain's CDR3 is CASSWGPTDYEQYF. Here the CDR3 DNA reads TGCGCCAGCAGCTGGGGGCCGACAGACTACGAGCAGTACTTC.

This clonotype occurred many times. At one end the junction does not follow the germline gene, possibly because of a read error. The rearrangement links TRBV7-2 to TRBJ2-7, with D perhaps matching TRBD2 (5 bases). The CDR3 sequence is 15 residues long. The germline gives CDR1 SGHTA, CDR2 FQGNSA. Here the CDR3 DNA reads TGTGCCAGCAGAGTGCAAGTCGGACTCTCCAACGAGCAGTACTTC. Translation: CASRVQVGLSNEQYF.

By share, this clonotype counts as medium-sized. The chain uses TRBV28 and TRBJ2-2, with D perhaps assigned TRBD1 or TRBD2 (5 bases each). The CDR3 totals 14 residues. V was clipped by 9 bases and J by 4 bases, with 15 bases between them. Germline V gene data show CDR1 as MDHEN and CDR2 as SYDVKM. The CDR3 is CASRTGTFTGELFF. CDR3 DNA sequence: TGTGCCAGTCGAACCGGGACCTTCACCGGGGAGCTGTTTTTT.

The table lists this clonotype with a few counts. The CDR3 region has the DNA TGTGCCAGCAGCCTAATGGGACTAGCGGGAGGGCCGGGTCGTCAGTTCTTC. Its translation is CASSLMGLAGGPGRQFF. The gene calls are TRBV3-1 and TRBJ2-1; 16 positions match TRBD2. Losses at the gene ends were 4 bases for V and 13 bases for J; bases not matched to a gene: 13. The CDR3 loop spans 17 amino acids. Germline CDR1 and CDR2: LGHDT and YNNKEL (reference sequence).

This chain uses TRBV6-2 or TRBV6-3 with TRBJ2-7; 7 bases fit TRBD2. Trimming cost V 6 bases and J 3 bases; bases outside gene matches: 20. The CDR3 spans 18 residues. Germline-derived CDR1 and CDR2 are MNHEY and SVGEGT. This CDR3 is CASRRLSGLISVGYEQYF. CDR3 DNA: TGTGCCAGCAGACGACTTTCGGGACTAATAAGCGTGGGCTACGAGCAGTACTTC.